The rows below give T cell receptor beta chains drawn from one sample of a study of shared clonotypes between healthy human individuals. The data were produced by immunoSEQ multiplex PCR, yet TCRdb's version contains in-frame clones alone and is incomplete. Here the sample spans about 1 million clones, roughly 80% being singletons. What was sequenced was memory CD4+ T cells sorted from blood. The origin of the receptors is a man aged 18 to 30 in good health. Both conserved end residues are part of each CDR3. Each record gives: CDR3 length, clone size, V gene, D gene, J gene, CDR3 protein, CDR3 DNA. A D gene is named only where the DNA matches it firmly. Clone size is not always given. Where it is, it says once, few, many or a class for expanded clones.

14	.	TRBV10-3	TRBD1	TRBJ2-7	CAISGTGIPYEQYF	TGTGCCATCAGTGGGACAGGTATTCCGTACGAGCAGTACTTC
16	.	TRBV28	TRBD2	TRBJ2-7	CASRVGLAGPSYEQYF	TGTGCCAGCAGGGTGGGACTAGCGGGGCCGTCCTACGAGCAGTACTTC
14	.	TRBV19	.	TRBJ1-5	CASSISGQYQPQHF	TGTGCCAGTAGTATTTCGGGGCAATATCAGCCCCAGCATTTT
17	.	TRBV27	.	TRBJ1-2	CASSPDRWDRLTYGYTF	TGTGCCAGCAGTCCAGACCGATGGGACCGCCTGACCTATGGCTACACCTTC
15	many	TRBV16	TRBD1	TRBJ1-4	CASADRGSTNEKLFF	TGTGCCAGCGCCGACAGGGGTTCAACTAATGAAAAACTGTTTTTT
13	.	TRBV6-5	.	TRBJ1-5	CASSPRRNQPQHF	TGTGCCAGCAGTCCCCGGCGGAATCAGCCCCAGCATTTT
16	.	TRBV10-3	TRBD2	TRBJ2-5	CAISAGASGDRETQYF	TGTGCCATCAGCGCAGGGGCTAGCGGGGACCGAGAGACCCAGTACTTC
15	.	TRBV7-9	.	TRBJ2-3	CASRLDPFSTDTQYF	TGTGCCAGCAGACTCGATCCCTTTAGCACAGATACGCAGTATTTT
15	many	TRBV6-6	TRBD1	TRBJ1-4	CASSYPGQGNEKLFF	TGTGCCAGCAGTTACCCGGGACAGGGAAATGAAAAACTGTTTTTT
15	.	TRBV30	TRBD1	TRBJ2-3	CAWRVGQGAGDTQYF	TGTGCCTGGCGTGTGGGGCAGGGGGCGGGGGATACGCAGTATTTT
16	.	TRBV7-8	TRBD2	TRBJ2-2	CASSSLAGGPAGELFF	TGTGCCAGCAGCTCGTTAGCGGGGGGGCCGGCCGGGGAGCTGTTTTTT
11	.	TRBV20-1	.	TRBJ2-7	CSATLAHEQYF	TGCAGTGCTACGCTGGCCCACGAGCAGTACTTC
11	once	TRBV20-1	.	TRBJ2-7	CSARLSYEQYF	TGCAGTGCTAGACTTTCCTACGAGCAGTACTTC
16	.	TRBV11-3	TRBD2	TRBJ2-5	CASSLGERDLQETQYF	TGTGCCAGCAGCTTAGGGGAGCGGGATCTCCAAGAGACCCAGTACTTC
17	.	TRBV18	.	TRBJ2-3	CASSPATGLAGVDTQYF	TGTGCCAGCTCACCCGCGACAGGGCTGGCGGGAGTAGATACGCAGTATTTT
12	.	TRBV30	.	TRBJ2-7	CACSTGQVEQYF	TGTGCCTGTTCTACAGGGCAGGTCGAGCAGTACTTC
17	.	TRBV11-3	.	TRBJ1-5	CASSLDGRGGDNQPQHF	TGTGCCAGCAGCTTAGATGGCCGGGGAGGTGACAATCAGCCCCAGCATTTT
14	few	TRBV4-1	TRBD1	TRBJ1-4	CASSDRGRDEKLFF	TGCGCCAGCAGCGACAGGGGGCGAGATGAAAAACTGTTTTTT
16	.	TRBV7-8	.	TRBJ1-6	CASSLSESSYNSPLHF	TGTGCCAGCAGCCTATCTGAGAGCTCCTATAATTCACCCCTCCACTTT
16	few	TRBV9	.	TRBJ2-2	CASSVWTDANTGELFF	TGTGCCAGCAGCGTTTGGACAGACGCGAACACCGGGGAGCTGTTTTTT
12	.	TRBV6-1	.	TRBJ2-7	CAIKDRNYEQYF	TGTGCCATCAAGGACAGAAACTACGAGCAGTACTTC
15	.	TRBV6-6	TRBD2	TRBJ2-7	CASSYTTSGRYEQYF	TGTGCCAGCAGTTACACGACTAGCGGGAGGTACGAGCAGTACTTC
17	.	TRBV19	TRBD1	TRBJ1-5	CASSRQGRALSNQPQHF	TGTGCCAGTAGTCGACAGGGGAGGGCCCTATCCAATCAGCCCCAGCATTTT
20	.	TRBV14	.	TRBJ1-5	CASSLPGRRLTTYSNQPQHF	TGTGCCAGCAGCCTTCCGGGGCGGAGGCTAACCACGTATAGCAATCAGCCCCAGCATTTT
13	.	TRBV7-9	.	TRBJ1-2	CASSVTGDYGYTF	TGTGCCAGCAGCGTGACAGGTGACTATGGCTACACCTTC
13	.	TRBV30	TRBD1	TRBJ1-5	CAWSVQGAKPQHF	TGTGCCTGGAGTGTACAGGGGGCAAAGCCCCAGCATTTT
12	.	TRBV10-3	.	TRBJ2-7	CAISESGYEQYF	TGTGCCATCAGTGAGTCGGGGTACGAGCAGTACTTC
16	.	TRBV9	TRBD1	TRBJ1-1	CASSVPGQGVETEAFF	TGTGCCAGCAGCGTACCGGGACAGGGGGTAGAGACTGAAGCTTTCTTT
16	.	TRBV18	TRBD2	TRBJ2-7	CASSPPNSGRAHEQYF	TGTGCCAGCTCACCACCGAATAGCGGGAGGGCCCACGAGCAGTACTTC
19	.	TRBV9	.	TRBJ2-3	CASSPRVGSQSSSTDTQYF	TGTGCCAGCAGCCCCCGTGTCGGCAGCCAATCGTCTAGCACAGATACGCAGTATTTT
11	.	TRBV7-2	.	TRBJ2-1	CASSLGGGRFF	TGTGCCAGCAGCTTAGGAGGGGGGCGATTCTTC
14	.	TRBV18	.	TRBJ2-1	CASSPNSGNSEQFF	TGTGCCAGCTCACCAAACTCAGGGAACTCTGAGCAGTTCTTC
16	.	TRBV11-3	TRBD2	TRBJ2-5	CASSQKREGRRETQYF	TGTGCCAGCAGCCAGAAGCGGGAGGGCCGAAGGGAGACCCAGTACTTC
15	few	TRBV30	.	TRBJ2-3	CAWGPGTFSTDTQYF	TGTGCCTGGGGTCCCGGGACTTTCAGCACAGATACGCAGTATTTT
15	.	TRBV6-5	.	TRBJ2-3	CAIKGGRGSTDTQYF	TGTGCCATCAAAGGGGGGCGGGGTAGCACAGATACGCAGTATTTT
14	.	TRBV9	.	TRBJ1-4	CASSLGEANEKLFF	TGTGCCAGCAGCCTAGGAGAGGCTAATGAAAAACTGTTTTTT
16	.	TRBV5-5	TRBD1	TRBJ2-7	CASSQDPAGGAYEQYF	TGTGCCAGCAGCCAGGACCCGGCAGGGGGCGCCTACGAGCAGTACTTC
14	.	TRBV28	.	TRBJ1-4	CASEKGGTNEKLFF	TGTGCCAGCGAAAAGGGGGGGACTAATGAAAAACTGTTTTTT
15	few	TRBV7-2	TRBD2	TRBJ2-5	CASSLQAGVKETQYF	TGTGCCAGCAGCTTACAAGCGGGAGTTAAGGAGACCCAGTACTTC
19	.	TRBV21-1	.	TRBJ2-3	CASSKWLAGGEDPTDTQYF	TGTGCCAGCAGCAAATGGCTAGCGGGAGGTGAGGACCCCACAGATACGCAGTATTTT
16	few	TRBV30	TRBD1	TRBJ1-3	CAWRMGDRGPGNTIYF	TGTGCCTGGAGGATGGGGGACAGGGGGCCTGGAAACACCATATATTTT
15	.	TRBV12-5	TRBD1	TRBJ1-5	CASGLPTGVIQPQHF	TGTGCTAGTGGTTTGCCGACAGGGGTGATTCAGCCCCAGCATTTT
15	.	TRBV7-6	.	TRBJ1-2	CASSQIQGTNYGYTF	TGTGCCAGCAGCCAAATTCAGGGGACTAACTATGGCTACACCTTC
16	.	TRBV5-1	TRBD2	TRBJ2-5	CASSPSELAGAKTQYF	TGCGCCAGCAGCCCATCAGAACTAGCGGGAGCTAAGACCCAGTACTTC
12	.	TRBV6-1	.	TRBJ2-2	CASRDAPGELFF	TGTGCCAGCAGGGATGCCCCCGGGGAGCTGTTTTTT